Given below is one T cell receptor beta chain in context. This entry is derived from a study of T cell changes during pregnancy in multiple sclerosis. Clones were sequenced by immunoSEQ multiplex PCR, and TCRdb holds only the in-frame ones, with some missing. The table includes under 55,000 clones, around 93% detected once. Germline V gives CDR1 LNHDA, CDR2 SQIVND (reference sequence). This CDR3 region has 15 residues. Trimming took off 9 bases at V and 2 bases at J, with 17 bases between the two ends. This receptor was obtained from a female donor with multiple sclerosis, enrolled in a pregnancy study. Material: peripheral blood, obtained in the second trimester of pregnancy. V is TRBV19 and J is TRBJ1-3; D is unresolved. In DNA form, the CDR3 reads TGTGCCAGCCTAGCCTACGGGAGCACTGGAAACACCATATATTTT. The encoded protein is CASLAYGSTGNTIYF.